A selection of T cell receptor beta chains follows, all from one sample in a study of blood T cell repertoires in COVID-19. TCRdb's copy holds only in-frame clones and misses some; the assay was immunoSEQ multiplex PCR. The table has roughly 520,000 clones, 85% to 90% seen once. The source material was PBMCs or T cells enriched from blood (not recorded which). The receptors were gathered from a woman aged 40 to 55 who had recovered from COVID-19. CDR3s include the opening cysteine and the closing phenylalanine or tryptophan. Each record gives: D gene, V gene, clone size, J gene, CDR3 length, CDR3 DNA, CDR3 protein. A D gene is named only where the DNA matches it firmly. Some rows have no size entry. The others give once, few or many, or a class for an expanded clone.

d_call: .
v_call: TRBV5-5
clone_size: .
j_call: TRBJ2-2
cdr3_length: 14
cdr3_nt: TGTGCCAGCAGCTCAGGCACCAATACCGGGGAGCTGTTTTTT
cdr3_aa: CASSSGTNTGELFF

d_call: .
v_call: TRBV9
clone_size: many
j_call: TRBJ1-1
cdr3_length: 15
cdr3_nt: TGTGCCAGCAGCGCCCCACAGGGAATGAACACTGAAGCTTTCTTT
cdr3_aa: CASSAPQGMNTEAFF

d_call: .
v_call: TRBV6-2/TRBV6-3
clone_size: .
j_call: TRBJ2-1
cdr3_length: 13
cdr3_nt: TGTGCCAGCAGTCCCACAGGGCTCCATGAGCAGTTCTTC
cdr3_aa: CASSPTGLHEQFF

d_call: TRBD2
v_call: TRBV7-9
clone_size: .
j_call: TRBJ2-7
cdr3_length: 14
cdr3_nt: TGTGCCAGCAGTTCCGGACTAGCGGGAGTGGGGCAGTACTTC
cdr3_aa: CASSSGLAGVGQYF

d_call: .
v_call: TRBV21-1
clone_size: .
j_call: TRBJ2-1
cdr3_length: 15
cdr3_nt: TGTGCCAGCAGACGTTACCGGGACAAGTACAATGAGCAGTTCTTC
cdr3_aa: CASRRYRDKYNEQFF

d_call: .
v_call: TRBV29-1
clone_size: .
j_call: TRBJ1-2
cdr3_length: 11
cdr3_nt: TGCAGCGTTCAGGGTTTGTATGGCTACACCTTC
cdr3_aa: CSVQGLYGYTF

d_call: .
v_call: TRBV9
clone_size: .
j_call: TRBJ2-2
cdr3_length: 15
cdr3_nt: TGTGCCAGCAGCGTAAGGGACACATCCACCGGGGAGCTGTTTTTT
cdr3_aa: CASSVRDTSTGELFF

d_call: .
v_call: TRBV7-8
clone_size: .
j_call: TRBJ1-3
cdr3_length: 14
cdr3_nt: TGTGCCAGCAGCTCCCGTTTTGGGCGAGACACCATATATTTT
cdr3_aa: CASSSRFGRDTIYF

d_call: TRBD2
v_call: TRBV19
clone_size: .
j_call: TRBJ2-1
cdr3_length: 17
cdr3_nt: TGTGCCAGTAGTATATCAACAGCGGGAGTGAATGGGGGTGAGCAGTTCTTC
cdr3_aa: CASSISTAGVNGGEQFF

d_call: .
v_call: TRBV2
clone_size: .
j_call: TRBJ1-4
cdr3_length: 15
cdr3_nt: TGTGCCCACCGGGGGAGCCATATAGAAAAAGAAAAACTGTTTTTT
cdr3_aa: CAHRGSHIEKEKLFF

d_call: .
v_call: TRBV6-5
clone_size: .
j_call: TRBJ2-2
cdr3_length: 13
cdr3_nt: TGCCCCCTCAGAAAAGCGAACACCGGGGAGCTGTTTTTT
cdr3_aa: CPLRKANTGELFF

d_call: .
v_call: TRBV7-9
clone_size: .
j_call: TRBJ2-1
cdr3_length: 14
cdr3_nt: TGTGCCAGCAGCTTAGTCGGACGGGGTAATGAGCAGTTCTTC
cdr3_aa: CASSLVGRGNEQFF

d_call: .
v_call: TRBV19
clone_size: .
j_call: TRBJ2-4
cdr3_length: 14
cdr3_nt: TGTGCCAGTAGTATGGGGCTAGTAGGGGACATTCAGTACTTC
cdr3_aa: CASSMGLVGDIQYF

d_call: TRBD2
v_call: TRBV29-1
clone_size: many
j_call: TRBJ2-1
cdr3_length: 16
cdr3_nt: TGCAGCGTTGAAGATAGCTTAGCGGGTTTTTTGAATGAGCAGTTCTTC
cdr3_aa: CSVEDSLAGFLNEQFF

d_call: .
v_call: TRBV4-2
clone_size: .
j_call: TRBJ2-7
cdr3_length: 13
cdr3_nt: TGTGCCAGCAGCCAATTTCGCGAATACGAGCAGTACTTC
cdr3_aa: CASSQFREYEQYF

d_call: .
v_call: TRBV4-1
clone_size: .
j_call: TRBJ2-7
cdr3_length: 21
cdr3_nt: TGCGCCAGCAGCCGCCTAGCAACTTTGAGGACTCATCGGCACCGGACTTACGAGCAGTACTTC
cdr3_aa: CASSRLATLRTHRHRTYEQYF

d_call: TRBD1
v_call: TRBV10-3
clone_size: .
j_call: TRBJ1-5
cdr3_length: 17
cdr3_nt: TGTGCCATCAGCTCCGGGACAGGAGATTATAGCAATCAGCCCCAGCATTTT
cdr3_aa: CAISSGTGDYSNQPQHF

d_call: .
v_call: TRBV5-1
clone_size: .
j_call: TRBJ2-7
cdr3_length: 13
cdr3_nt: TGCGCCAGCAGCTTAGGGGCACCCTACGAGCAGTACTTC
cdr3_aa: CASSLGAPYEQYF

d_call: .
v_call: TRBV4-3
clone_size: .
j_call: TRBJ1-6
cdr3_length: 20
cdr3_nt: TGCGCCAGCAGCCAAGATTGGGGCAACTTAGGAAGCTCCTATAATTCACCCCTCCACTTT
cdr3_aa: CASSQDWGNLGSSYNSPLHF

d_call: .
v_call: TRBV19
clone_size: .
j_call: TRBJ2-1
cdr3_length: 14
cdr3_nt: TGTGCCAGTAGTATTCTGAGCTCCTACAATGAGCAGTTCTTC
cdr3_aa: CASSILSSYNEQFF

d_call: .
v_call: TRBV19
clone_size: .
j_call: TRBJ1-5
cdr3_length: 15
cdr3_nt: TGTGCCAGTACCAGGGCAGGGGTGTACAATCAGCCCCAGCATTTT
cdr3_aa: CASTRAGVYNQPQHF

d_call: .
v_call: TRBV10-3
clone_size: .
j_call: TRBJ2-4
cdr3_length: 15
cdr3_nt: TGTGCCATCAGTGCCACGGGAGGACAGGGAAACATTCAGTACTTC
cdr3_aa: CAISATGGQGNIQYF

d_call: .
v_call: TRBV10-3
clone_size: .
j_call: TRBJ1-1
cdr3_length: 12
cdr3_nt: TGTGCCATCAGTGAGTCCGCGACTGAAGCTTTCTTT
cdr3_aa: CAISESATEAFF

d_call: TRBD2
v_call: TRBV10-1
clone_size: once
j_call: TRBJ2-1
cdr3_length: 16
cdr3_nt: TGCGCCAGCAGTGAACTAGCGGGAGCCTCCTACAATGAGCAGTTCTTC
cdr3_aa: CASSELAGASYNEQFF

d_call: TRBD1
v_call: TRBV13
clone_size: .
j_call: TRBJ1-6
cdr3_length: 20
cdr3_nt: TGTGCCAGCAGCTTATATCGATTCCGGGACAGGGGGCAGAGAGATTCACCCCTCCACTTT
cdr3_aa: CASSLYRFRDRGQRDSPLHF

d_call: .
v_call: TRBV19
clone_size: .
j_call: TRBJ1-3
cdr3_length: 17
cdr3_nt: TGTGCCAGTATAAAGCGGACAGCTATCTTCTCTGGAAACACCATATATTTT
cdr3_aa: CASIKRTAIFSGNTIYF

d_call: TRBD2
v_call: TRBV4-3
clone_size: .
j_call: TRBJ2-7
cdr3_length: 17
cdr3_nt: TGCGCCAGCAGCCATTTGGGACTAGCGGGAGGTCCCTACGAGCAGTACTTC
cdr3_aa: CASSHLGLAGGPYEQYF

d_call: TRBD2
v_call: TRBV7-6
clone_size: .
j_call: TRBJ2-3
cdr3_length: 15
cdr3_nt: TGTGCCAGCAGCTCATGGGGGGGGAGCACAGATACGCAGTATTTT
cdr3_aa: CASSSWGGSTDTQYF